The 19 T cell receptor beta chains below were found in one sample sequenced in a study of identical twins. TCRdb fed the 5' RACE reads into MiXCR, producing one record per CDR3 protein. The table shows roughly 1,500,000 distinct CDR3 sequences, with about 30% occurring only once. Material: cord blood. These receptors all stem from a newborn girl in good health.

This clonotype was counted ten times or more. This chain links TRBV7-9 with TRBJ2-7; possibly TRBD2 for D (6 bases). This CDR3 spans 16 amino acids. V was trimmed by 5 bases and J by 3 bases, leaving 20 bases between them. Germline CDR1 is SEHNR and CDR2 is FQNEAQ (reference sequence). The CDR3 loop is CASSLNSGGIYYEQYF. The DNA of the CDR3 is TGTGCCAGCAGCCTAAATAGCGGAGGAATTTACTACGAGCAGTACTTC.

This clonotype has just a few counts. The V call is TRBV2, the J call TRBJ1-1, with 8 bases aligning to TRBD1. CDR3 length equals 15 residues. Germline V gene lookup returns CDR1 SNHLY and CDR2 FYNNEI. V lost 6 bases to trimming and J lost 4 bases; unmatched junction nucleotides: 10. The CDR3 DNA sequence: TGTGCCAGCAGGGACCCGACAGGGGTGGCCACTGAAGCTTTCTTT. Translation gives CASRDPTGVATEAFF. The full variable domain, with the rest looked up from reference TRBV2 and TRBJ1-1, is EPEVTQTPSHQVTQMGQEVILRCVPISNHLYFYWYRQILGQKVEFLVSFYNNEISEKSEIFDDQFSVERPDGSNFTLKIRSTKLEDSAMYFCASRDPTGVATEAFFGQGTRLTVV.

A few counts support this clonotype. The chain employs TRBV5-1 and TRBJ2-3; the D gene is possibly TRBD1 (6 bases). Germline-derived CDR1 and CDR2 are SGHRS and YFSETQ. Between the trimmed V and J ends, which lost 4 bases and 0 bases, there was a span of 18 bases. The CDR3 is made up of 17 amino acids. DNA for the CDR3: TGCGCCAGCAGCCACGACACAGGGATTCTTAGCACAGATACGCAGTATTTT. This codes for CASSHDTGILSTDTQYF.

The V and J genes are TRBV12-3 or TRBV12-4 and TRBJ2-1; D remains unclear. The CDR3 totals 17 residues. Trimming took 1 base from V and 3 from J, leaving 16 bases between them. The CDR3 coding sequence is TGTGCCAGCAGTTTAGGGATGGCAGGAAGGTACTACAATGAGCAGTTCTTC. Protein sequence: CASSLGMAGRYYNEQFF.

This clonotype occurred many times. The chain carries TRBV3-1 and TRBJ2-5; the match to TRBD2 covers 8 bases. The CDR3 consists of 14 residues. V shed 3 bases and J 2 bases; nucleotides not matched to a gene: 2. Germline V gene sequence: CDR1 LGHDT, CDR2 YNNKEL (reference sequence). The CDR3 DNA sequence: TGTGCCAGCAGCCAGGGCGGGGGGCAAGAGACCCAGTACTTC. Translation gives CASSQGGGQETQYF.

This clonotype was counted only a few times. V is TRBV11-2 and J is TRBJ2-1; tentative D call: TRBD2 (6 bases). Germline V gene data show CDR1 as SGHAT and CDR2 as FQNNGV. The V gene lost 5 bases and the J gene lost 3 bases, with 20 bases spanning the gap. The CDR3 is 17 residues long. The CDR3 DNA follows: TGTGCCAGCAGCCTCCCCCCAGGCGGGGCCCTCTACAATGAGCAGTTCTTC. Its translation: CASSLPPGGALYNEQFF.

The chain combines TRBV19 with TRBJ2-1; D gene unclear. With the DNA end fitting TRBJ2-7 better, the J assignment may be wrong. CDR3 length equals 14 residues. In germline, CDR1 is LNHDA, CDR2 SQIVND (reference sequence). Here the CDR3 reads CASSIATSYNEQYF. CDR3 nucleotides: TGTGCCAGTAGTATAGCTACCTCCTACAATGAGCAGTACTTC.

This chain uses TRBV6-6 with TRBJ1-3; unclear D gene. The CDR3 consists of 15 residues. Trimming took off 0 bases at V and 0 bases at J, with 6 bases between the two ends. The germline gives CDR1 MNHNY, CDR2 SVGAGI (reference sequence). The chain's CDR3 is CASSYSKGSGNTIYF. CDR3 nucleotides: TGTGCCAGCAGTTACTCTAAGGGCTCTGGAAACACCATATATTTT.

The chain employs TRBV5-6 and TRBJ1-5, with no clear D. Germline assignment: CDR1 SGHDT and CDR2 YYEEEE. Trimming took 4 bases from V and 4 from J, leaving 12 bases between them. There are 14 residues in the CDR3. DNA of the CDR3: TGTGCCAGCAGCCCCCTGCAGGAAAATCAGCCCCAGCATTTT. Its protein product is CASSPLQENQPQHF.

This clonotype was found once. A read error may explain this, as a much larger clone is one base away. The chain combines TRBV29-1 with TRBJ2-5, with D tentatively TRBD1 or TRBD2 (5 bases each). The CDR3 extends over 13 amino acids. Trimming removed 6 bases from V and 3 bases from J, with 14 bases in between. The germline CDR1 and CDR2 sequences are SQVTM and ANQGSEA. CDR3 loop: CSVSRGPKETQYF. CDR3 DNA sequence: TGCAGCGTATCTCGGGGACCGAAAGAGACCCAGTACTTC.

This clonotype has only a few counts. J is TRBJ2-1 and V is TRBV27; D remains ambiguous. CDR3 length: 16 amino acids. V lost 4 bases and J lost 0, with 13 bases in between. Per the germline V gene, CDR1 is MNHEY and CDR2 is SMNVEV (reference sequence). Written as DNA, the CDR3 is TGTGCCAGCAGTTCCCGACTTGTTAGCTCCTACAATGAGCAGTTCTTC. It encodes CASSSRLVSSYNEQFF.

V usage is TRBV10-3 and J usage is TRBJ2-2; possible D gene TRBD1, 5 bases. The CDR3 contains 15 residues. V lost 3 bases to trimming and J lost 0 bases, with 8 bases between them. The germline V gene encodes CDR1 ENHRY and CDR2 SYGVKD. In DNA, the CDR3 is TGTGCCATCAGTGACCGACAGACGAACACCGGGGAGCTGTTTTTT. Translating gives CAISDRQTNTGELFF.

This clonotype was picked up one time. The chain uses TRBV5-1 and TRBJ2-4, with 13 bases lining up with TRBD2. CDR3 length: 18 residues. Germline values: CDR1 SGHRS, CDR2 YFSETQ. The ends lost 5 bases at V and 0 bases at J; junction bases unmatched: 8. For the CDR3, the DNA is TGCGCCAGCAGTTATGGACTAGCGGGGGCTCTAGCCAAAAACATTCAGTACTTC. Translating gives CASSYGLAGALAKNIQYF.

The J gene is TRBJ2-1, the V gene TRBV5-1, with TRBD2 matching 10 bases. The trim removed 2 bases at V and 2 bases at J, leaving 4 bases unmatched. The CDR3 is made up of 16 amino acids. The V gene's germline CDR1 is SGHRS and CDR2 YFSETQ. CDR3 residues: CASSFLLAGPYNEQFF. The CDR3 DNA is TGCGCCAGCAGCTTCCTACTAGCGGGACCCTACAATGAGCAGTTCTTC.

The gene calls are TRBV2 and TRBJ2-1; D call uncertain. Germline V gene sequence: CDR1 SNHLY, CDR2 FYNNEI. The V gene lost 1 base and the J gene lost 10 bases, with 8 bases spanning the gap. The CDR3 loop spans 12 amino acids. CDR3 loop: CASSEVPYEQFF. DNA for the CDR3: TGTGCCAGCAGTGAAGTCCCCTACGAGCAGTTCTTC.

This clonotype was observed a few times. V usage is TRBV10-3 and J usage is TRBJ1-2; D perhaps matches TRBD1 (5 bases). Deletions cut 4 bases from V and 4 bases from J, with 13 bases between. Germline CDR1 is ENHRY and CDR2 is SYGVKD. The CDR3 runs 14 residues. The CDR3 here is CAISAGDHPYGYTF. The CDR3 coding sequence is TGTGCCATCAGTGCGGGGGACCACCCCTATGGCTACACCTTC.

This clonotype was detected a few times. The CDR3 DNA follows: TGTGCCAGCCAGGTAGGGACGGCCACTTACGAGCAGTACTTC. This encodes CASQVGTATYEQYF. The chain links TRBV6-1 to TRBJ2-7; the D gene could be TRBD1 or TRBD2 (5 bases each). This CDR3 has 14 residues. Germline CDR1 and CDR2: MNHNS and SASEGT. The V gene lost 8 bases and the J gene lost 4 bases, with 18 bases spanning the gap.

This clonotype was recorded a few times. The V call is TRBV2, the J call TRBJ1-2, with 8 nucleotides matching TRBD1. This CDR3 comprises 13 residues. Trimming removed 4 bases from V and 8 bases from J; junction bases left unmatched: 6. The germline V gene encodes CDR1 SNHLY and CDR2 FYNNEI. CDR3 sequence (DNA): TGTGCCAGCAGTGGGACAGGGAACGAAGGCTACACCTTC. It specifies CASSGTGNEGYTF.

This clonotype has only a few counts. The chain recombines TRBV7-9 with TRBJ2-7; a weak D match, TRBD1 (5 bases). Germline loops: CDR1 SEHNR, CDR2 FQNEAQ (reference sequence). CDR3 length: 11 amino acids. With 2 bases removed from V and 10 bases from J, the gap between germline ends came to 9 bases. CDR3 in amino acids: CASSLSTAQYF. The DNA for the CDR3 is TGTGCCAGCAGCTTATCGACAGCCCAGTACTTC.